This T cell receptor beta chain originates from a study of Graves' ophthalmopathy and Graves' hyperthyroidism. Amplification targeted the TCR beta CDR3 regions, with RNA transcripts as the source material. In the first round, RT-PCR was carried out with HTBI primers, and a multiplex PCR formed the second round. TCRdb reanalysed the multiplex PCR reads using MiXCR and keeps one entry per CDR3 protein. The sample includes around 660,000 distinct CDR3 sequences, roughly 39% of them seen just once. This clonotype was detected many times. J gave up 1 base and V 5 bases, and 8 bases lay outside the gene matches. This CDR3 comprises 15 residues. Germline V CDR1 and CDR2: MNHNY, SVGAGI (reference sequence).

This chain joins TRBV6-6 and TRBJ2-7; the match to TRBD1 covers 7 bases. The clonotype was recovered from an adult man with Graves' ophthalmopathy. Sequencing was performed on peripheral blood. The CDR3: CASSARSTGSYEQYF. CDR3 bases: TGTGCCAGCAGTGCACGATCGACAGGGTCCTACGAGCAGTACTTC.